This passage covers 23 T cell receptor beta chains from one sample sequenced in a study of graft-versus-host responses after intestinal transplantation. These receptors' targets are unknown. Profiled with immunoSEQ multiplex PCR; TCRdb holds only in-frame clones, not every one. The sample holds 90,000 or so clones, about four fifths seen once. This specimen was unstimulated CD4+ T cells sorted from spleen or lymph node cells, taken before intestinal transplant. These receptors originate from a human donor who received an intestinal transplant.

CDR3 sequence reads: CASSRISGGTEAFF. CDR3 bases: TGTGCCAGTAGCCGAATCTCAGGGGGCACTGAAGCTTTCTTT. V is TRBV19 and J is TRBJ1-1, with 7 bases matching TRBD1. This CDR3 region has 14 residues. Losses at the gene ends were 6 bases for V and 4 bases for J; bases not matched to a gene: 8. Per the germline V gene, CDR1 is LNHDA and CDR2 is SQIVND (reference sequence).

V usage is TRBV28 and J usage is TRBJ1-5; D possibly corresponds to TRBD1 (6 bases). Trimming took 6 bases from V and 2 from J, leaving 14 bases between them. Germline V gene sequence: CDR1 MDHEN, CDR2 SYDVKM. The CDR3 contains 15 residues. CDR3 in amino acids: CASSTGLGGNQPQHF. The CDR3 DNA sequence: TGTGCCAGCAGCACAGGGTTAGGCGGCAATCAGCCCCAGCATTTT.

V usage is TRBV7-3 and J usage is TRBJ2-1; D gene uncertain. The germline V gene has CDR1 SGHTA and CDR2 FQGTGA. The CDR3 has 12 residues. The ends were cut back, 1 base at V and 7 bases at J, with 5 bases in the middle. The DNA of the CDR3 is TGTGCCAGCAGCTTAAACCTAAATGAGCAGTTCTTC. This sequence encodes CASSLNLNEQFF.

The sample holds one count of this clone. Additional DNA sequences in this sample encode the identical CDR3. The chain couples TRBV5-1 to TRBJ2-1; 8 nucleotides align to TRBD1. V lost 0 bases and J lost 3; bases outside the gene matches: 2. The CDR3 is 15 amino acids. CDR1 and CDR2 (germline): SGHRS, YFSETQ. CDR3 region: CASSLDGQGYNEQFF. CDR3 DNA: TGCGCCAGCAGCTTGGACGGACAGGGCTACAATGAGCAGTTCTTC.

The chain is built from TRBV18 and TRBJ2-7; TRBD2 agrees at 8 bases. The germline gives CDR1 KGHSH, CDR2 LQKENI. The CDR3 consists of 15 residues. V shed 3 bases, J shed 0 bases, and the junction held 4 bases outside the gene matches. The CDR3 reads CASSPPGGGSYEQYF. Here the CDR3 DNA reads TGTGCCAGCTCACCCCCCGGGGGGGGCTCCTACGAGCAGTACTTC.

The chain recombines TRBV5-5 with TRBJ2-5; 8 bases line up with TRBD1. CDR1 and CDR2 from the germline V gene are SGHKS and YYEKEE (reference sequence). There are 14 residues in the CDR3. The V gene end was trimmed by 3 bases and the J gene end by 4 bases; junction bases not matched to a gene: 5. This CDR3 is CASSSGTGGETQYF. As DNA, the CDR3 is TGTGCCAGCAGCTCCGGGACAGGCGGAGAGACCCAGTACTTC.

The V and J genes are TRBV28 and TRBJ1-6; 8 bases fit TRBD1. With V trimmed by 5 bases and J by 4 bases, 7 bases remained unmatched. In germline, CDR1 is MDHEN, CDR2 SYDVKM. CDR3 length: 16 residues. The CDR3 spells CASSTQRQGYNSPLHF. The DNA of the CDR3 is TGTGCCAGCAGTACGCAAAGACAGGGGTATAATTCACCCCTCCACTTT.

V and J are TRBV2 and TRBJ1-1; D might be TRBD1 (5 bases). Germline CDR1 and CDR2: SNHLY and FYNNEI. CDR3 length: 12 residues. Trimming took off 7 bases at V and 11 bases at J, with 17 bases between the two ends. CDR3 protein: CASTQPGDGAFF. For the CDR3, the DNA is TGTGCCAGCACCCAGCCGGGGGATGGGGCTTTCTTT.

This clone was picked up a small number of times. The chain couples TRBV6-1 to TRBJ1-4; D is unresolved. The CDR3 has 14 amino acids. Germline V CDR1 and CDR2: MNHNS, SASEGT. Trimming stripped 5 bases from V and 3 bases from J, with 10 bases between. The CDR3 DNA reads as TGTGCCAGCAGTAGGGAGCCGGCTAATGAAAAACTGTTTTTT. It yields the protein CASSREPANEKLFF.

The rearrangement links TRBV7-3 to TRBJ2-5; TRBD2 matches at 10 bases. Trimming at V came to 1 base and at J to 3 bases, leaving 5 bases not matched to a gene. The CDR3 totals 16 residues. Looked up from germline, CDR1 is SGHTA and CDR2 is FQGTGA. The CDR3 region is CASSLMPSGGEETQYF. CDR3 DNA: TGTGCCAGCAGCTTAATGCCTAGCGGGGGTGAAGAGACCCAGTACTTC.

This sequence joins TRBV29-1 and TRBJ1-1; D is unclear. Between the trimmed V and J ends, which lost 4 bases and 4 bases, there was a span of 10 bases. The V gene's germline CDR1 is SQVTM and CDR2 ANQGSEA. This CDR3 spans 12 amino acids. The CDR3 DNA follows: TGCAGCGTTGCGGTCCTAGCCACTGAAGCTTTCTTT. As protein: CSVAVLATEAFF.

The DNA for the CDR3 is TGCGCCAGCAGCCCCCGGACTAGCGGGAGGGCCTTAAACACCGGGGAGCTGTTTTTT. It encodes CASSPRTSGRALNTGELFF. J is TRBJ2-2 and V is TRBV4-1; 15 nucleotides agree with TRBD2. This CDR3 spans 19 amino acids. V lost 4 bases to trimming and J lost 2 bases; unmatched junction nucleotides: 8. Germline CDR1 is MGHRA and CDR2 is YSYEKL.

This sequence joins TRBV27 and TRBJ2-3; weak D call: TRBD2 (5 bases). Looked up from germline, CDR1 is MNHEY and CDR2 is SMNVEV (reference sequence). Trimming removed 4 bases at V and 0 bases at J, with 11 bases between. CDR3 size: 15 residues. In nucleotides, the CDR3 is TGTGCCAGCAGTTCATTAGCGATCAGCACAGATACGCAGTATTTT. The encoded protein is CASSSLAISTDTQYF.

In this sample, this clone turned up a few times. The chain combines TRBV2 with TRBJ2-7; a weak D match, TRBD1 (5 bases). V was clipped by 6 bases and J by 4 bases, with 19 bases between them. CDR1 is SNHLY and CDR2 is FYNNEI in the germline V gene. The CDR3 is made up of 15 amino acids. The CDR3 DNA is TGTGCCAGCAGGAAAGAACAGGACCCCTTTTACGAGCAGTACTTC. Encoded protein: CASRKEQDPFYEQYF.

The DNA for the CDR3 is TGTGCCAGCAGCGAACTAGCGGGGGGGCGCAATGAGCAGTTCTTC. Residues: CASSELAGGRNEQFF. V is TRBV5-4 and J is TRBJ2-1; 13 bases align to TRBD2. The trim removed 4 bases at V and 6 bases at J, leaving 4 bases unmatched. The CDR3 totals 15 residues. Germline CDR1 is SGHNT and CDR2 is YYREEE (reference sequence).

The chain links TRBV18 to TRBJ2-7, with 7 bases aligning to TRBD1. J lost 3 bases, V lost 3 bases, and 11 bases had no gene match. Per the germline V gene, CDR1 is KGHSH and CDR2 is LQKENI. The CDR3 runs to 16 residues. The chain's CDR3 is CASSPPGQSSHYEQYF. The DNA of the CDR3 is TGTGCCAGCTCACCCCCGGGACAGTCATCCCACTACGAGCAGTACTTC.

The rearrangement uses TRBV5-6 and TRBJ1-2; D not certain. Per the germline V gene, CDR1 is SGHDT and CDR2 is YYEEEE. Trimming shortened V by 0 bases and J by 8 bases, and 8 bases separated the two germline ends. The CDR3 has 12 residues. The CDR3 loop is CASSLDPSGYTF. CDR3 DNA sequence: TGTGCCAGCAGCTTGGATCCCTCCGGCTACACCTTC. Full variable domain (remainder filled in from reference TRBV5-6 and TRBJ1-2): DAGVTQSPTHLIKTRGQQVTLRCSPKSGHDTVSWYQQALGQGPQFIFQYYEEEERQRGNFPDRFSGHQFPNYSSELNVNALLLGDSALYLCASSLDPSGYTFGSGTRLTVV.

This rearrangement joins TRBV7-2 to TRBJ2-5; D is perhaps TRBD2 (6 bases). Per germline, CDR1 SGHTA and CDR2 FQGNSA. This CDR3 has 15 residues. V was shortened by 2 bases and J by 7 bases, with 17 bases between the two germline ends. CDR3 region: CASSLTGGLVGTQYF. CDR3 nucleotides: TGTGCCAGCAGCTTAACCGGGGGTTTGGTGGGGACCCAGTACTTC.

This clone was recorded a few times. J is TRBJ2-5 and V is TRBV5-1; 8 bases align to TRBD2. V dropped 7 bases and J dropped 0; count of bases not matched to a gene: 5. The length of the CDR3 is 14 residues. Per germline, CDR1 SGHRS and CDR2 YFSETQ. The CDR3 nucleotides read TGCGCCAGCGGGCGGGGGGACTACCAAGAGACCCAGTACTTC. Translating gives CASGRGDYQETQYF. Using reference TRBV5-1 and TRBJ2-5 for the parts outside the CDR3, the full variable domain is KAGVTQTPRYLIKTRGQQVTLSCSPISGHRSVSWYQQTPGQGLQFLFEYFSETQRNKGNFPGRFSGRQFSNSRSEMNVSTLELGDSALYLCASGRGDYQETQYFGPGTRLLVL.

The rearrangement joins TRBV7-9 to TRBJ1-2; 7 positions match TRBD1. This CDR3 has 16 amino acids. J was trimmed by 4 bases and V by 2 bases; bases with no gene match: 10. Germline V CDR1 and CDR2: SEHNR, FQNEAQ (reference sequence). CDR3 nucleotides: TGTGCCAGCAGCTTACGTTCCGGGACAGAAAGCTATGGCTACACCTTC. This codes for CASSLRSGTESYGYTF.

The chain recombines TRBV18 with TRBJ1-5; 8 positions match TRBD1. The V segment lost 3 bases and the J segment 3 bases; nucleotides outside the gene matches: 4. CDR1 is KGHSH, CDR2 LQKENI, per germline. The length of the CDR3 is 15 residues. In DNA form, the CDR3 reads TGTGCCAGCTCACCCCGGACAGGGAACAATCAGCCCCAGCATTTT. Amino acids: CASSPRTGNNQPQHF.

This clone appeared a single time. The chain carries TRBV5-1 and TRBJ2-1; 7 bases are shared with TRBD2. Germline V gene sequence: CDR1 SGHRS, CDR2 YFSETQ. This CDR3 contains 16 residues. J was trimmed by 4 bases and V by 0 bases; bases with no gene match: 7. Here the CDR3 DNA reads TGCGCCAGCAGCTTGGGTATCGGGGGGTTGTACAATGAGCAGTTCTTC. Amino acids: CASSLGIGGLYNEQFF.

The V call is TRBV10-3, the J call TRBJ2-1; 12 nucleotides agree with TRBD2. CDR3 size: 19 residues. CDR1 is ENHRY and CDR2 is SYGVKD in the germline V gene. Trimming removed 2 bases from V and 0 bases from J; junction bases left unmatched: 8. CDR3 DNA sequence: TGTGCCATCAGTGAGCCCCTAGCGGGGGGGTTTAGCTCCTACAATGAGCAGTTCTTC. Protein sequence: CAISEPLAGGFSSYNEQFF.